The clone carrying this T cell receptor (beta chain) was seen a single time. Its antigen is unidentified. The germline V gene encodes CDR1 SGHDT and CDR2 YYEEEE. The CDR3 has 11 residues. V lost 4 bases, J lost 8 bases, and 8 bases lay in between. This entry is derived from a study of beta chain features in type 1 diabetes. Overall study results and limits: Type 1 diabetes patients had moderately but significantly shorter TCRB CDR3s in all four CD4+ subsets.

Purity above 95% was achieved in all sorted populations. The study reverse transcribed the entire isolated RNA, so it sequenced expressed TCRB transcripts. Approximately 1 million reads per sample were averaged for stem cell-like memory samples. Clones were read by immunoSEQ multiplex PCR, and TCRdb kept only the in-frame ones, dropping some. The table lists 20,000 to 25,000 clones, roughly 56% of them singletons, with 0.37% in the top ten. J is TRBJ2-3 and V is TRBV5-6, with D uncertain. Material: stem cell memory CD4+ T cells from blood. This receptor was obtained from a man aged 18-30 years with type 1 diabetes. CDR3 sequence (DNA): TGTGCCAGCAGCGCTAGGAGTACGCAGTATTTT. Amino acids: CASSARSTQYF.